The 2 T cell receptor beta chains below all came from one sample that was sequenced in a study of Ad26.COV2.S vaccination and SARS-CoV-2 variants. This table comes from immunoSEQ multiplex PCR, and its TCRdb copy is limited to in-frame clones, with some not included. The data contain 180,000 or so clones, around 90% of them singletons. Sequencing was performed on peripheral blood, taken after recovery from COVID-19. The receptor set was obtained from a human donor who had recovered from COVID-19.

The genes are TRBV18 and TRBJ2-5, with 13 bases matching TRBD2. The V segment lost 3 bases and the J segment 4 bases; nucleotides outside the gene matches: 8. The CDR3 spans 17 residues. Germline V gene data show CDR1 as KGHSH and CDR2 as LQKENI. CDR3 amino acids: CASSPGTSGVVGETQYF. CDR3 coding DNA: TGTGCCAGCTCACCTGGGACTAGCGGGGTCGTTGGAGAGACCCAGTACTTC.

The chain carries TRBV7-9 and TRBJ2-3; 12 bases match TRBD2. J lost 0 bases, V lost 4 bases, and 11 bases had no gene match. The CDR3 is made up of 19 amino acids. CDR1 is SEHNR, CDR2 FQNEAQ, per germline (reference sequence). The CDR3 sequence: CASSSTSGRASISTDTQYF. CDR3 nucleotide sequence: TGTGCCAGCAGCTCGACTAGCGGGAGAGCCTCAATAAGCACAGATACGCAGTATTTT.